This T cell receptor beta chain stems from a study of T-cell memory formation after mild COVID-19. General study results and limits: Mainly in CM and EM were contracting CD4+ clones; CD8+ were in EMRA. Clones shrinking from day 15 to 85 showed even CD4/CD8 mixes; later expanders tilted CD4+.

This clonotype was picked up many times. Its matching antigen is unknown. In TCRdb, the 5' RACE reads were re-called with MiXCR into one record per CDR3 protein. This table holds more than 110,000 distinct CDR3 sequences, 11% to 15% found once. The CDR3 totals 15 residues. Germline CDR1 reads MRHNA; CDR2 reads SNTAGT. J lost 5 bases, V lost 4 bases, and 5 bases had no gene match. This receptor was taken from an adult woman who had mild COVID-19 (a few samples of this study predate the infection). Cell type and time point are not known. What was sequenced was PBMCs or a T cell subset sorted from them (not recorded which). The V call is TRBV6-4, the J call TRBJ2-1; 10 bases align to TRBD2. The CDR3 DNA reads as TGTGCCAGCAGTGGCCAAACTAGCGGGAACAATGAGCAGTTCTTC. It translates to CASSGQTSGNNEQFF.